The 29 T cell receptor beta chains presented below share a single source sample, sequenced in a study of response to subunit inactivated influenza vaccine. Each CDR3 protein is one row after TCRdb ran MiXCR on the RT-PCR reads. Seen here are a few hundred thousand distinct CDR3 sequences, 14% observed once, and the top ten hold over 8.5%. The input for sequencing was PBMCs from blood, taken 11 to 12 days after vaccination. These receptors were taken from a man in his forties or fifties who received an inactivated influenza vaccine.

The CDR3 protein is CAIHHATNEKLFF. The CDR3 nucleotides read TGTGCCATCCACCATGCAACTAATGAAAAACTGTTTTTT. The chain links TRBV6-1 to TRBJ1-4; D is uncertain. V was shortened by 10 bases and J by 0 bases, with 9 bases between the two germline ends. Germline loops: CDR1 MNHNS, CDR2 SASEGT. This CDR3 region has 13 residues.

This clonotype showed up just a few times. The CDR3 spells CASSVAFGAGYEQYF. The CDR3 DNA reads TGTGCCAGCAGCGTAGCTTTCGGTGCGGGCTACGAGCAGTACTTC. This sequence joins TRBV9 and TRBJ2-7, with D maybe TRBD2 (5 bases). V was trimmed by 0 bases and J by 3 bases, leaving 13 bases between them. The CDR3 is 15 amino acids. The germline CDR1 and CDR2 sequences are SGDLS and YYNGEE.

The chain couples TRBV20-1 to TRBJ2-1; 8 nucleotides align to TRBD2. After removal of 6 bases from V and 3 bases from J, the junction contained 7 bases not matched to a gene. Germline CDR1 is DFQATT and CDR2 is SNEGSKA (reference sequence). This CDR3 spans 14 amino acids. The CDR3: CSAPPAGVYNEQFF. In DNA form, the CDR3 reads TGCAGTGCCCCCCCAGCGGGAGTCTACAATGAGCAGTTCTTC.

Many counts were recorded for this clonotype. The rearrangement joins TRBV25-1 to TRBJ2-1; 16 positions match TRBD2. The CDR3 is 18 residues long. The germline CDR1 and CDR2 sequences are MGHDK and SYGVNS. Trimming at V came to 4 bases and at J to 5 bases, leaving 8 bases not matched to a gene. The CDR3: CASSGGLAGGPNNNEQFF. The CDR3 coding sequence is TGTGCCAGCAGTGGGGGACTAGCGGGAGGGCCCAACAACAATGAGCAGTTCTTC.

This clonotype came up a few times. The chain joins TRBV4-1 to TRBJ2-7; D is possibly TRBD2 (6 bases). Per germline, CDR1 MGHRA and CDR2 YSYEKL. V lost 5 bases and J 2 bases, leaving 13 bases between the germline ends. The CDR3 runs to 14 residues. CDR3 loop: CASSAPGGTYEQYF. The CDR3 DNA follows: TGCGCCAGCAGCGCCCCCGGGGGAACCTACGAGCAGTACTTC.

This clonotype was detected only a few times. CDR3 region: CASSLVLSAKNIQYF. CDR3 DNA sequence: TGTGCCAGCAGCTTGGTGCTTTCGGCCAAAAACATTCAGTACTTC. The chain is built from TRBV5-5 and TRBJ2-4, with unresolved D. The germline CDR1 and CDR2 sequences are SGHKS and YYEKEE (reference sequence). The CDR3 extends over 15 amino acids. V lost 0 bases and J lost 1, with 8 bases in between.

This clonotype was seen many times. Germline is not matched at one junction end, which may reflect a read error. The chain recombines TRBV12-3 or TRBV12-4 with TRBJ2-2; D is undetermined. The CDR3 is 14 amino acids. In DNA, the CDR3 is TGCGCCAGCAGCTTTGGCGGGAACACCGGGGAGCTGTTTTTT. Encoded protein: CASSFGGNTGELFF.

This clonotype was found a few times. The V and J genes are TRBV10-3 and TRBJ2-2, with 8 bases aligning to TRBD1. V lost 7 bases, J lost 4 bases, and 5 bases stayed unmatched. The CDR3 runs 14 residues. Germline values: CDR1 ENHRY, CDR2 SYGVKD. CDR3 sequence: CAITSTGGTGELFF. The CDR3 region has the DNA TGTGCCATCACCTCCACAGGGGGCACCGGGGAGCTGTTTTTT.

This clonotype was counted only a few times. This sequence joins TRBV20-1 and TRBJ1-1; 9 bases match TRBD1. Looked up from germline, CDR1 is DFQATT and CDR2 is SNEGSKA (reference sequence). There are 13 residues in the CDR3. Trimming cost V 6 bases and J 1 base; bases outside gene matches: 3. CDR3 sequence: CSAPTGGNTEAFF. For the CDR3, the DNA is TGCAGTGCCCCGACAGGGGGGAACACTGAAGCTTTCTTT.

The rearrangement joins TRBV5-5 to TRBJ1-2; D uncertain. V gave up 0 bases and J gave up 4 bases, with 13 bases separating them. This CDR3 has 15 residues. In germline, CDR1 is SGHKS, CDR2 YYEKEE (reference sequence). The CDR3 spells CASSLGRAALYGYTF. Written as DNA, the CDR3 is TGTGCCAGCAGCTTGGGACGGGCAGCCCTCTATGGCTACACCTTC.

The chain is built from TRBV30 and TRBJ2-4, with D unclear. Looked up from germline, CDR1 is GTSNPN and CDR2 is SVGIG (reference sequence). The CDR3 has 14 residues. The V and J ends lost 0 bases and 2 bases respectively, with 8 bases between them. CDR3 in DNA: TGTGCCTGGAGTGTATCCATTACCAAAAACATTCAGTACTTC. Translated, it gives CAWSVSITKNIQYF.

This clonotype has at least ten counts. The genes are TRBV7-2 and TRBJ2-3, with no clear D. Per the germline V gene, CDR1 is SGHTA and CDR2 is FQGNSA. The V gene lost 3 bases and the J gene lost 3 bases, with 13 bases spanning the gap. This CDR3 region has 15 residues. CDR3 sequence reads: CASSFLGFGTDTQYF. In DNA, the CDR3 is TGTGCCAGCAGCTTTCTTGGGTTCGGGACAGATACGCAGTATTTT.

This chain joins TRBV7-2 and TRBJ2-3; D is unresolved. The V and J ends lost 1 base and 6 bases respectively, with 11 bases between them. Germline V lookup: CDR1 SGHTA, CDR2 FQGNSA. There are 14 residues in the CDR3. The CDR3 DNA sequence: TGTGCCAGCAGCTTAGTTCCCCCCGCGGATACGCAGTATTTT. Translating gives CASSLVPPADTQYF.

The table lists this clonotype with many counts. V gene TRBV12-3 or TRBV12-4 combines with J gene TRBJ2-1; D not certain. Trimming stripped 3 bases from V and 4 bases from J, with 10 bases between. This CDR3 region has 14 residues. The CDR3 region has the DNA TGTGCCAGCAGTTTTCTTCCACAGTACAATGAGCAGTTCTTC. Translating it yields CASSFLPQYNEQFF.

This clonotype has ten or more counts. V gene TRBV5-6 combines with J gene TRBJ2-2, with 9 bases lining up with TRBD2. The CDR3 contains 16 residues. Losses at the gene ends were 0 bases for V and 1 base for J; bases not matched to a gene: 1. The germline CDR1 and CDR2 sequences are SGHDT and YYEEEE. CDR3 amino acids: CASSLGLAENTGELFF. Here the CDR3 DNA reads TGTGCCAGCAGCTTGGGACTAGCGGAGAACACCGGGGAGCTGTTTTTT.

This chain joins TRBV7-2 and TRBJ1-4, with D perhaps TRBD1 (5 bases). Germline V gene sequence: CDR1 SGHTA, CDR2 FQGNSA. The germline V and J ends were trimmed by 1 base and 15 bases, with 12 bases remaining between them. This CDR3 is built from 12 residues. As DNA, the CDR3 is TGTGCCAGCAGCTTAGATCGGGGGGGAGTGTTTTTT. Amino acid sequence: CASSLDRGGVFF.

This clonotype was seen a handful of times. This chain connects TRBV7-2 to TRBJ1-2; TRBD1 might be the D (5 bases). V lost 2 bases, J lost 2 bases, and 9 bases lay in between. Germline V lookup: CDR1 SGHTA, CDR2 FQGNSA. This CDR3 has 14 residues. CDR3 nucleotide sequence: TGTGCCAGCAGCTTACTCAGGGAGAACTATGGCTACACCTTC. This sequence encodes CASSLLRENYGYTF. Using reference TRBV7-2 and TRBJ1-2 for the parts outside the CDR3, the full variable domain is GAGVSQSPSNKVTEKGKDVELRCDPISGHTALYWYRQSLGQGLEFLIYFQGNSAPDKSGLPSDRFSAERTGGSVSTLTIQRTQQEDSAVYLCASSLLRENYGYTFGSGTRLTVV.

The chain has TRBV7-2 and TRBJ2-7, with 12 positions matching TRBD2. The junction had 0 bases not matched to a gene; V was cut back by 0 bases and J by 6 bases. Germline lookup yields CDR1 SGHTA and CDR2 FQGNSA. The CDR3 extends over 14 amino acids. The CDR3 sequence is CASSLALAGGEQYF. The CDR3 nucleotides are TGTGCCAGCAGCTTAGCACTAGCGGGAGGCGAGCAGTACTTC.

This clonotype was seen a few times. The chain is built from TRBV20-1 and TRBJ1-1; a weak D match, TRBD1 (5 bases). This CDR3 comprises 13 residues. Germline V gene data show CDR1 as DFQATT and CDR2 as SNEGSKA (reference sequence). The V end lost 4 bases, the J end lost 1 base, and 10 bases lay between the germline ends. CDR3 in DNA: TGCAGTGCTACCAAACAGGAGAACACTGAAGCTTTCTTT. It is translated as CSATKQENTEAFF.

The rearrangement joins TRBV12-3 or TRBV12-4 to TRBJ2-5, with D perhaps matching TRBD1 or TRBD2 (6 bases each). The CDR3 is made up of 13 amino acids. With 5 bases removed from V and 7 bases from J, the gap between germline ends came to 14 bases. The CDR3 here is CASSRRQEGTQYF. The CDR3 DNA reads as TGTGCCAGCAGTAGAAGACAGGAGGGGACCCAGTACTTC.

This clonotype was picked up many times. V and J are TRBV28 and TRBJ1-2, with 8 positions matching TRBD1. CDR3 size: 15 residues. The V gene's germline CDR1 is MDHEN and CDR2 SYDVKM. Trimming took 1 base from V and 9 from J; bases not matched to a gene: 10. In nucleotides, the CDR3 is TGTGCCAGCAGTTTATCCTTGACAGGGGCGAGGAGCTACACCTTC. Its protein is CASSLSLTGARSYTF.

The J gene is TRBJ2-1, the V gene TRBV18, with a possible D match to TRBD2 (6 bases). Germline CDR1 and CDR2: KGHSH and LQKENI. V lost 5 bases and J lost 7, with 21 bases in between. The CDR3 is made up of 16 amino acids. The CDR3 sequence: CASSVAGSPLGNEQFF. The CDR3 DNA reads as TGTGCCAGCTCAGTGGCCGGGAGTCCCTTGGGAAATGAGCAGTTCTTC.

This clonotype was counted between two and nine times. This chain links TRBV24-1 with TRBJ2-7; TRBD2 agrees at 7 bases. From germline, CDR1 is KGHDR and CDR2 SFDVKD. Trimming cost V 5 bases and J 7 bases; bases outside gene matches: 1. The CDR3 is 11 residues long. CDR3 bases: TGTGCCACCAGTGGGGGGGGAGAGCAGTACTTC. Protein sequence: CATSGGGEQYF.

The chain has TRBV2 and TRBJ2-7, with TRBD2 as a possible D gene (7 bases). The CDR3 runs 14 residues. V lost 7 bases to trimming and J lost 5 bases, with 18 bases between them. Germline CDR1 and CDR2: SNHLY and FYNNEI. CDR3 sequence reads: CASTRPRGAHEQYF. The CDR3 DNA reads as TGTGCCAGCACTCGCCCACGGGGGGCCCACGAGCAGTACTTC.

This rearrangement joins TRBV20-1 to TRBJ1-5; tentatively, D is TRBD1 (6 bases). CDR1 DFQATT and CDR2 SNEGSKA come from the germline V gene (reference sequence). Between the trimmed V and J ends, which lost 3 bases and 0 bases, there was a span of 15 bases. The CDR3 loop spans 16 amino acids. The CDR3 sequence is CSASPLAGDSNQPQHF. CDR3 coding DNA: TGCAGTGCTAGCCCCTTGGCAGGGGATAGCAATCAGCCCCAGCATTTT.

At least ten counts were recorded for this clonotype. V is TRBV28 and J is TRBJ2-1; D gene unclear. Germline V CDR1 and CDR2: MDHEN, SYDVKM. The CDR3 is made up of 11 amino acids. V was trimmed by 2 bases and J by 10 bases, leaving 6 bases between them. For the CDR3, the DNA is TGTGCCAGCAGTTTAGGCCTAGAGCAGTTCTTC. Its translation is CASSLGLEQFF.

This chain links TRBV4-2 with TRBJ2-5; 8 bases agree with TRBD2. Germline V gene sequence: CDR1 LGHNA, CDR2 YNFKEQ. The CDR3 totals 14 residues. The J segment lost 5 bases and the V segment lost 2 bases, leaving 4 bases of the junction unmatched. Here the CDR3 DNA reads TGTGCCAGCAGCCAAAGAGCGGGAGTGGAGACCCAGTACTTC. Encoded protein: CASSQRAGVETQYF.

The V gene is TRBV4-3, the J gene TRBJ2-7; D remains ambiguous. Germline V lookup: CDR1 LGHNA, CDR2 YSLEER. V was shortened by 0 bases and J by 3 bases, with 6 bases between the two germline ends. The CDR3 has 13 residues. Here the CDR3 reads CASSQEVSYEQYF. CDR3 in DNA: TGCGCCAGCAGCCAAGAAGTGAGCTACGAGCAGTACTTC.

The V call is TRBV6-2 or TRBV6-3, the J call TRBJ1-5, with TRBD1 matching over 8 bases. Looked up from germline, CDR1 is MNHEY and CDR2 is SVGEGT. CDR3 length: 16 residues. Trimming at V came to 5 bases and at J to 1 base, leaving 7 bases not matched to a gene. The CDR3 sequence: CASSRTGKVSNQPQHF. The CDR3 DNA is TGTGCCAGCAGTAGGACAGGGAAGGTGAGCAATCAGCCCCAGCATTTT.